One TCR beta chain is described in this entry. This specimen belongs to a study of cytomegalovirus exposure and HLA in healthy donors. V lost 3 bases, J lost 0 bases, and 8 bases lay in between. CDR1 is KGHSH and CDR2 is LQKENI in the germline V gene. The CDR3 has 14 amino acids. Amplification used 60 Vbeta primers and 13 Jbeta primers. Libraries were prepared by immunoSEQ multiplex PCR; TCRdb keeps only in-frame clonotypes and omits some of them. The sample has over 100,000 clones; more than 75% are singletons. The sequenced material came from PBMCs. The receptor was isolated from a middle-aged woman in good health and CMV-seropositive. The J gene is TRBJ1-1, the V gene TRBV18, with D uncertain. Here the CDR3 DNA reads TGTGCCAGCTCACCGTTGTCCATGAACACTGAAGCTTTCTTT. It specifies CASSPLSMNTEAFF.